A single sample gave rise to the 9 T cell receptor beta chains below, sequenced in a study of shared clonotypes between healthy human individuals. Generated by immunoSEQ multiplex PCR, the TCRdb table keeps only in-frame clones and is missing some. The repertoire consists of around 2,000,000 clones, with 85% to 95% occurring once and the leading ten covering about 0.13%. Input material: naive CD4+ T cells sorted from blood. Subset: CD45RA+ positively selected. The source of these receptors is a man aged 18 to 35 in good health.

This sequence joins TRBV7-8 and TRBJ2-5, with 10 bases aligning to TRBD2. V trimming: 2 bases; J trimming: 1 base; junction bases outside the gene matches: 4. CDR1 and CDR2 (germline): SGHVS, FQNEAQ. CDR3 length: 16 residues. The CDR3: CASSLYLAGVQETQYF. The CDR3, as DNA: TGTGCCAGCAGCTTATACCTAGCGGGGGTCCAAGAGACCCAGTACTTC.

The chain employs TRBV4-1 and TRBJ2-2; the D gene is possibly TRBD1 (5 bases). The V and J ends lost 4 bases and 0 bases respectively, with 15 bases between them. The CDR3 has 17 residues. From germline, CDR1 is MGHRA and CDR2 YSYEKL. The CDR3 is CASSLGRALTNTGELFF. DNA of the CDR3: TGCGCCAGCAGCCTCGGCAGGGCCCTTACGAACACCGGGGAGCTGTTTTTT.

This clone was detected once. V gene TRBV2 combines with J gene TRBJ1-4; TRBD1 matches 9 bases. This CDR3 contains 15 residues. After removal of 4 bases from V and 3 bases from J, the junction contained 3 bases not matched to a gene. Looked up from germline, CDR1 is SNHLY and CDR2 is FYNNEI. The DNA for the CDR3 is TGTGCCAGCAGTGGACAGGGGGAGTCTAATGAAAAACTGTTTTTT. It is translated as CASSGQGESNEKLFF.

The chain recombines TRBV6-5 with TRBJ1-5, with unresolved D. The V gene's germline CDR1 is MNHEY and CDR2 SVGAGI. There are 12 residues in the CDR3. The V end was cut by 3 bases, the J end by 6 bases, with 6 bases between. The CDR3 sequence: CASSYGSQPQHF. The CDR3 bases are TGTGCCAGCAGTTATGGCAGTCAGCCCCAGCATTTT.

This sequence joins TRBV5-1 and TRBJ2-2; TRBD2 matches 7 bases. This CDR3 is built from 15 residues. Losses at the gene ends were 4 bases for V and 2 bases for J; bases not matched to a gene: 5. In germline, CDR1 is SGHRS, CDR2 YFSETQ. The CDR3 loop is CASSPSGFNTGELFF. The CDR3 DNA follows: TGCGCCAGCAGCCCTAGCGGCTTTAACACCGGGGAGCTGTTTTTT.

The chain couples TRBV28 to TRBJ1-5; D is unresolved. There are 13 residues in the CDR3. V shed 3 bases and J shed 3 bases, with 6 bases lying between them. Germline V gene lookup returns CDR1 MDHEN and CDR2 SYDVKM. The CDR3 region is CASSFRNNQPQHF. CDR3 nucleotide sequence: TGTGCCAGCAGTTTCCGGAACAATCAGCCCCAGCATTTT. Full variable domain (outside the CDR3, taken from reference TRBV28 and TRBJ1-5): DVKVTQSSRYLVKRTGEKVFLECVQDMDHENMFWYRQDPGLGLRLIYFSYDVKMKEKGDIPEGYSVSREKKERFSLILESASTNQTSMYLCASSFRNNQPQHFGDGTRLSIL.

This chain uses TRBV19 with TRBJ1-2; 10 nucleotides align to TRBD1. CDR1 and CDR2 from the germline V gene are LNHDA and SQIVND (reference sequence). V shed 9 bases and J 2 bases; nucleotides not matched to a gene: 6. CDR3 size: 14 residues. The CDR3 is CASGGTGENYGYTF. CDR3 in DNA: TGTGCCAGCGGAGGGACAGGGGAGAACTATGGCTACACCTTC.

The V gene is TRBV9, the J gene TRBJ2-2; 13 bases are shared with TRBD2. Germline V gene data show CDR1 as SGDLS and CDR2 as YYNGEE. After removal of 0 bases from V and 7 bases from J, the junction contained 3 bases not matched to a gene. This CDR3 is built from 16 residues. The CDR3 sequence: CASSVAGTSGNGELFF. In DNA form, the CDR3 reads TGTGCCAGCAGCGTAGCAGGGACTAGCGGGAACGGGGAGCTGTTTTTT.

The gene calls are TRBV2 and TRBJ1-3; D gene ambiguous. The V end lost 6 bases, the J end lost 15 bases, and 24 bases lay between the germline ends. The CDR3 has 14 residues. Germline CDR1 is SNHLY and CDR2 is FYNNEI. CDR3 loop: CASSDRNLIPGQYF. The CDR3, as DNA: TGTGCCAGCAGCGATAGAAACCTCATACCGGGTCAATATTTT.